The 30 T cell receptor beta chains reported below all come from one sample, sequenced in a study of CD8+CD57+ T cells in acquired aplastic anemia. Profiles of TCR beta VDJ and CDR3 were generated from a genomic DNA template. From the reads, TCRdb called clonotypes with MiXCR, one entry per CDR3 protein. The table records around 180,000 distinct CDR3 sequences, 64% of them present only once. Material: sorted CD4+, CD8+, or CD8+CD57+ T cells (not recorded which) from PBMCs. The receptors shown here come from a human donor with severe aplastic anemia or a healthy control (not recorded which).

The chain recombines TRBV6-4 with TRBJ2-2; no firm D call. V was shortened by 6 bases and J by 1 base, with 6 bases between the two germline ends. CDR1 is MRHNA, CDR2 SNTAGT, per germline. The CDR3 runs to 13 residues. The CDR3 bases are TGTGCCAGCAGAGAGCAGAACACCGGGGAGCTGTTTTTT. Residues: CASREQNTGELFF.

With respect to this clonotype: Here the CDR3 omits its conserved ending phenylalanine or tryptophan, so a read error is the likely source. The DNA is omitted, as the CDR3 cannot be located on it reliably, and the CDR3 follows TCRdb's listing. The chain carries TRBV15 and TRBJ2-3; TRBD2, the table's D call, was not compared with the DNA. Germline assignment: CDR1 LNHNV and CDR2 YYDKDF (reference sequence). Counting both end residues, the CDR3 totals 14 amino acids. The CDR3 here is CATSSPVGGDTQYC.

CDR3 DNA: TGTGCCAGCAGCTTAGCCCGGGTATCTTTAAGGTCTGAAGCTTTCTTT. It codes for CASSLARVSLRSEAFF. This chain connects TRBV7-8 to TRBJ1-1; D is undetermined. Germline-derived CDR1 and CDR2 are SGHVS and FQNEAQ. Trimming shortened V by 0 bases and J by 6 bases, and 17 bases separated the two germline ends. The CDR3 consists of 16 residues. The whole variable domain, filled in from reference TRBV7-8 and TRBJ1-1, reads GAGVSQSPRYKVAKRGQDVALRCDPISGHVSLFWYQQALGQGPEFLTYFQNEAQLDKSGLPSDRFFAERPEGSVSTLKIQRTQQEDSAVYLCASSLARVSLRSEAFFGQGTRLTVV.

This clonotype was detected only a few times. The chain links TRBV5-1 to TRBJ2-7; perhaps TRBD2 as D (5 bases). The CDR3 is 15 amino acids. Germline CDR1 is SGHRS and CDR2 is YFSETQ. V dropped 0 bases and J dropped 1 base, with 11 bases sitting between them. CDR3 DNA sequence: TGCGCCAGCAGCTTGGCCGAGCGGCTGTCCTACGAGCAGTACTTC. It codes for CASSLAERLSYEQYF.

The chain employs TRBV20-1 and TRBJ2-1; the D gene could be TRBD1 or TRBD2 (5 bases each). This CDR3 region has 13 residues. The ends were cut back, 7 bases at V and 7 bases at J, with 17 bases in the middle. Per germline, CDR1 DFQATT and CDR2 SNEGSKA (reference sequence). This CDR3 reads CSVDGNRWNEQFF. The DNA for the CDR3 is TGCAGTGTAGACGGGAACAGGTGGAATGAGCAGTTCTTC.

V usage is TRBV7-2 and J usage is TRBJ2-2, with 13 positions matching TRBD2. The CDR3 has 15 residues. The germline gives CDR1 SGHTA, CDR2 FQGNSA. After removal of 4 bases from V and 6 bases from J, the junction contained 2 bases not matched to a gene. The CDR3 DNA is TGTGCCAGCAGCTCAACTAGCGGGGGGGCCGGGGAGCTGTTTTTT. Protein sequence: CASSSTSGGAGELFF.

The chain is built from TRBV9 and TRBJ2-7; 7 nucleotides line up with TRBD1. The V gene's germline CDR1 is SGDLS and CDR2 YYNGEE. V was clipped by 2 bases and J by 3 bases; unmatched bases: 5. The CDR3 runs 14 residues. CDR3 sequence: CASSVAGTDYEQYF. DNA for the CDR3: TGTGCCAGCAGCGTCGCCGGGACAGACTACGAGCAGTACTTC.

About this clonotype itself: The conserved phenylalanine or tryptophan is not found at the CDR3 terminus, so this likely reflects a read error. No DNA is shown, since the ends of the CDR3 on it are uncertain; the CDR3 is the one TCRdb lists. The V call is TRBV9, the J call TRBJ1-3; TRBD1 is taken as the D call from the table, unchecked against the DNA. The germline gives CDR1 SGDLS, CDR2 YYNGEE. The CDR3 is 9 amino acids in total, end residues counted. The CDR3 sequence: CASSGNRGV.

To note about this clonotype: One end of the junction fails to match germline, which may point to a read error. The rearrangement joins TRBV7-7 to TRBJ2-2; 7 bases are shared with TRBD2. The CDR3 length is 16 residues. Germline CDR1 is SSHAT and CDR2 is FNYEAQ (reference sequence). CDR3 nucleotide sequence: TGTGCTAGCAGCTTAGAAGCGGGGTTTGGGTCCGGGGAGCTGTTTTTT. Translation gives CASSLEAGFGSGELFF.

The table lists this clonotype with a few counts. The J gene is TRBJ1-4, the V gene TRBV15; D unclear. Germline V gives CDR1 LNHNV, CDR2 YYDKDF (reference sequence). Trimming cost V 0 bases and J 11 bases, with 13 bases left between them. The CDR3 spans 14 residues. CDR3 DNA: TGTGCCACCAGCAGAGATTACAGTCCGGGGAAACTGTTTTTT. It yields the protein CATSRDYSPGKLFF.

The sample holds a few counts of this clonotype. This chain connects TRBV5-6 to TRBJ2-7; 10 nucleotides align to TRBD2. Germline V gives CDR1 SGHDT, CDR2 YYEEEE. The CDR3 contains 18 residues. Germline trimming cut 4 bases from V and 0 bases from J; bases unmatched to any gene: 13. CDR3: CASSHPTPLAGDSYEQYF. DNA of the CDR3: TGTGCCAGCAGCCACCCCACCCCTCTAGCGGGGGACTCCTACGAGCAGTACTTC.

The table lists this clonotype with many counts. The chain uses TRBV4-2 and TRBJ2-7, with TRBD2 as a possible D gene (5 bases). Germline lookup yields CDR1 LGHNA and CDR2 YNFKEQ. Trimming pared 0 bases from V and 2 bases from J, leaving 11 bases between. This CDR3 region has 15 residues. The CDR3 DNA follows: TGTGCCAGCAGCCAAGAGGATGAGGGCCCCTACGAGCAGTACTTC. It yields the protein CASSQEDEGPYEQYF.

The CDR3 protein is CSARVDSLGNTIYF. The CDR3, as DNA: TGCAGTGCTAGGGTGGACAGCCTCGGAAACACCATATATTTT. V is TRBV20-1 and J is TRBJ1-3; tentatively, D is TRBD1 (6 bases). This CDR3 comprises 14 residues. Germline V lookup: CDR1 DFQATT, CDR2 SNEGSKA (reference sequence). The V end was cut by 3 bases, the J end by 4 bases, with 13 bases between.

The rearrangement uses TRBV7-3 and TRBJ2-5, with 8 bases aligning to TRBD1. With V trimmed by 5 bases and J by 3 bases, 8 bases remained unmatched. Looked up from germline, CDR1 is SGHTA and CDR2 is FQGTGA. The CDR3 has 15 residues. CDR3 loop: CASSAPGTGKETQYF. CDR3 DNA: TGTGCCAGCAGCGCCCCCGGGACAGGAAAAGAGACCCAGTACTTC.

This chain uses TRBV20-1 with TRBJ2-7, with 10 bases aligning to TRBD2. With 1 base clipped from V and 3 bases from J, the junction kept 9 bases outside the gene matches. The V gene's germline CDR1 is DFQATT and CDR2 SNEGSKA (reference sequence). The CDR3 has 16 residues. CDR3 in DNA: TGCAGTGCTAGAGTTTGGCTAGCGGGAGTTATCTACGAGCAGTACTTC. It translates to CSARVWLAGVIYEQYF.

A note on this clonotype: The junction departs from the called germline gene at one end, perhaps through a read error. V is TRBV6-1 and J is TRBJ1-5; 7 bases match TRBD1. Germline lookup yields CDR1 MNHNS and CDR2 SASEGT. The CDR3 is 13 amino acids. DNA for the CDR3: TGTGCCAACAGTGGACAGGAATCTCAGCCCCAGCATTTT. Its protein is CANSGQESQPQHF.

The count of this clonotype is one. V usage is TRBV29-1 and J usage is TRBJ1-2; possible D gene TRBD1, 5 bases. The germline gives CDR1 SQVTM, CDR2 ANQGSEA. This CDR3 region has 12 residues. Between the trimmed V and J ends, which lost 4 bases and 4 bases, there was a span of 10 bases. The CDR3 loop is CSVGQIGYGYTF. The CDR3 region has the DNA TGCAGCGTTGGACAGATTGGCTATGGCTACACCTTC. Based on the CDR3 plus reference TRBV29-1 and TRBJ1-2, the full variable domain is SAVISQKPSRDICQRGTSLTIQCQVDSQVTMMFWYRQQPGQSLTLIATANQGSEATYESGFVIDKFPISRPNLTFSTLTVSNMSPEDSSIYLCSVGQIGYGYTFGSGTRLTVV.

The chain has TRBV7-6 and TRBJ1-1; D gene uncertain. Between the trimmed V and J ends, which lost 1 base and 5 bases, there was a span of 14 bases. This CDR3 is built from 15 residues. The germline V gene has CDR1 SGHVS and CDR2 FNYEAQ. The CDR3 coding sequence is TGTGCCAGCAGCTTAGATTTCCCGTGGGGAACTGAAGCTTTCTTT. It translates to CASSLDFPWGTEAFF.

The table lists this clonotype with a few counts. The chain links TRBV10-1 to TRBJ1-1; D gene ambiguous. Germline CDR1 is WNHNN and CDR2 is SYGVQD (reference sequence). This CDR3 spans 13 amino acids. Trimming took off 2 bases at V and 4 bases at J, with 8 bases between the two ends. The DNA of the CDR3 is TGCGCCAGCAGTGAGACGGGTGGCACTGAAGCTTTCTTT. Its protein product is CASSETGGTEAFF.

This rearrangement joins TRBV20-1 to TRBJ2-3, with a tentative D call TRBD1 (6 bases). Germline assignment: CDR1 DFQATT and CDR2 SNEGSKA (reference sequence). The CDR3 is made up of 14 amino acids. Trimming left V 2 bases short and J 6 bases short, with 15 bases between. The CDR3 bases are TGCAGTGCTAGAATTATCACAGGGCCCGATACGCAGTATTTT. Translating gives CSARIITGPDTQYF.

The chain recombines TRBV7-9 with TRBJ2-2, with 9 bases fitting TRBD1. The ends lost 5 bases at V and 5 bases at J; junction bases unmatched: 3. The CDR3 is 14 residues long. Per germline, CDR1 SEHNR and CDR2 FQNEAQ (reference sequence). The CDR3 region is CASSRDRGTGELFF. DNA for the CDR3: TGTGCCAGCAGCAGAGACAGGGGGACCGGGGAGCTGTTTTTT. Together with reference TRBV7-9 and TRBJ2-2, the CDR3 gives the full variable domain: DTGVSQNPRHKITKRGQNVTFRCDPISEHNRLYWYRQTLGQGPEFLTYFQNEAQLEKSRLLSDRFSAERPKGSFSTLEIQRTEQGDSAMYLCASSRDRGTGELFFGEGSRLTVL.

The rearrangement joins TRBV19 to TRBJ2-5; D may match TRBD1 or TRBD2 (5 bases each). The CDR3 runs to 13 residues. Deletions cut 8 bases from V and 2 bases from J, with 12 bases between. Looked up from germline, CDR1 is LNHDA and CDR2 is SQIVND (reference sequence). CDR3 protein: CASGGAEQETQYF. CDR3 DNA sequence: TGTGCCAGTGGGGGAGCAGAGCAAGAGACCCAGTACTTC.

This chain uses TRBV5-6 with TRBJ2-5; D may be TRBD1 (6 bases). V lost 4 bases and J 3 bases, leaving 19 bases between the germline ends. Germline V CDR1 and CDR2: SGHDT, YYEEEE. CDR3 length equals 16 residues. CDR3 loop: CASSHRIRGGEETQYF. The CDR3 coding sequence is TGTGCCAGCAGCCACCGGATTCGAGGGGGTGAAGAGACCCAGTACTTC.

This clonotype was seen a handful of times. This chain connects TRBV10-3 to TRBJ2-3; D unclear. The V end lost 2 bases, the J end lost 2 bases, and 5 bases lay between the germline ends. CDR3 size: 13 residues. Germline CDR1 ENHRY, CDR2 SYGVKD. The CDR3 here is CAISESDTDTQYF. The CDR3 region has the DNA TGTGCCATCAGTGAGAGCGACACAGATACGCAGTATTTT.

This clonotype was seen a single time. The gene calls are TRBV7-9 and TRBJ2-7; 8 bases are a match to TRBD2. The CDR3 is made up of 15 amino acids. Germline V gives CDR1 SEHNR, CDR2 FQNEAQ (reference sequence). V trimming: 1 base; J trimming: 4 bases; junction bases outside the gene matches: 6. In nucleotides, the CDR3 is TGTGCCAGCAGCTTAGGTGGGCGGGAGGAGTACGAGCAGTACTTC. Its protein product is CASSLGGREEYEQYF.

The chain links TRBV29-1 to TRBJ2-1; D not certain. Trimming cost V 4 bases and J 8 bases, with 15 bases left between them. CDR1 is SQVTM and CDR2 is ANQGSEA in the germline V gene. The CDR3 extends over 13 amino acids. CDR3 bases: TGCAGCGTTGCTGGATGGGTATATGATGAGCAGTTCTTC. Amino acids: CSVAGWVYDEQFF.

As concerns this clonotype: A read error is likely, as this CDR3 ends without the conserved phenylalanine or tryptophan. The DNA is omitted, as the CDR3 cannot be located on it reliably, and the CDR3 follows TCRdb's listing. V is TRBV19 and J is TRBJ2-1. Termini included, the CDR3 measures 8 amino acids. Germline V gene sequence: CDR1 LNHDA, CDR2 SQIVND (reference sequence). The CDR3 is CASSIDAV.

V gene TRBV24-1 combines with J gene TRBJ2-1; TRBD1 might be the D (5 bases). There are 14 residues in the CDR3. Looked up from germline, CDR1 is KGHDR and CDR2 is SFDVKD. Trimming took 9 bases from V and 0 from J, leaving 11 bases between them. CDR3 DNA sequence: TGTGCCACCGGGAACAGGAACTCCTACAATGAGCAGTTCTTC. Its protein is CATGNRNSYNEQFF.

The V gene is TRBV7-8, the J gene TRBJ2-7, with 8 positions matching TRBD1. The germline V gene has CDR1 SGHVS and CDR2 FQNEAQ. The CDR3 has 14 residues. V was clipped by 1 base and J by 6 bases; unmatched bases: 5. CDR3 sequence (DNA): TGTGCCAGCAGCTTAGGAGACAGGGGTGGCGAGCAGTACTTC. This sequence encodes CASSLGDRGGEQYF.

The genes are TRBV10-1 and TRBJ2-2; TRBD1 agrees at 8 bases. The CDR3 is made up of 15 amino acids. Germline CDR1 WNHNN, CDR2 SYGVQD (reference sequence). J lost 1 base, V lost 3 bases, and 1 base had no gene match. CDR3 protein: CASSDGTGNTGELFF. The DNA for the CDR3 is TGCGCCAGCAGTGACGGGACAGGGAACACCGGGGAGCTGTTTTTT.